The present T cell receptor (beta chain) was sequenced within a study of shared clonotypes between healthy human individuals. CD8 cells classed as naive were CD45RO-negative and positively selected for CCR7, excluding terminally differentiated effector memory CD45RA+ cells. Findings of the study overall: The study found lower generation probabilities in non-shared clonotypes than in those shared by all four donors.

Here immunoSEQ multiplex PCR was the method, and the copy in TCRdb shows in-frame clones only, minus some. Counted here are hundreds of thousands of clones, 85% to 95% occurring once; the ten biggest clones make up about 0.11%. From germline, CDR1 is LGHNA and CDR2 YNFKEQ. Trimming at V came to 8 bases and at J to 0 bases, leaving 9 bases not matched to a gene. This CDR3 is 15 amino acids long. Concerning this clone itself: The antigen remains undetermined.

The chain couples TRBV4-2 to TRBJ2-7; TRBD2 aligns across 8 bases. This clonotype was obtained from a young woman in good health. The sample was naive CD8+ T cells sorted from blood. The CDR3 loop is CASGRGGLNSYEQYF. In nucleotides, the CDR3 is TGTGCCAGCGGCCGGGGGGGACTCAACTCCTACGAGCAGTACTTC.